This section outlines one T cell receptor (beta chain) sequence together with its context. Only one count was recorded for this clone. Its antigen remains undetermined. Base quality data are lacking; no much larger clone is found one base away. This specimen's time point label, interpreted: baseline before first vaccination. Vaccinee samples were obtained from the UK trials COV001 and COV002, which included a single-blind randomized controlled phase 2/3 trial of AZD1222 (ChAdOx1 nCoV-19) in healthy adults. For TCRbeta chain sequencing, PBMC samples were collected from trial participants at day 0 and at day 28 after the second dose. The germline V gene specifies MNHNS as CDR1 and SASEGT as CDR2. V is pared back by 0 bases and J by 1 base, with 7 bases lying between the germline termini. The cysteine opens and the phenylalanine closes a CDR3 of 15 amino acids. Here the CDR3 DNA is all that survives: 45 bases in frame from base 1.

This sample was taken from a study of T cell responses to AZD1222 COVID-19 vaccine (dated by TCRdb to about 2021). Looking at the study overall: Because spike-specific TCR depth and breadth did not differ between the two schedules, AZD1222 recipients who got a second dose at roughly 4 weeks were pooled with those who got a second dose at roughly 12 weeks. A total of 233 trial participants underwent TCR sequencing, of whom 207 had received two doses of AZD1222 and 26 had received two doses of the MenACWY control vaccine. Trial participants were enrolled into age subgroups of 18-55, 56-69 and 70-plus years, which contained about 150, 28 and 57 TCR-sequenced participants, respectively. The paper's findings and limits, for the study overall: No day 14 peak-response samples were available, so repertoires were characterized only after the peak T cell response. In the small 56-69-year group, the increase in depth fell short of significance, most likely because of low power. Participants were mostly white British, with more females than males. The authors suggested clonal diversity may have been underestimated. Conclusions about previously exposed vaccinees are limited because only a handful of AZD1222 recipients were SARS-CoV-2 seropositive at baseline. The whole spike protein was spanned by vaccine-associated CD4 TCRs, and dominant responses were seen in regions 160-218 and 743-854. Nearly half of unique spike-specific TCRs reportedly recognized epitopes outside regions mutated in the B.1.351 and B.1.1.7 variants. A significant rise in spike-specific TCR breadth and depth was observed after two AZD1222 doses relative to day 0 and relative to MenACWY recipients.

The CDR3 regions of human TCRbeta chains were subjected to immunosequencing. On the study's bioinformatics: TCRs in the repertoires were compared against a reference library of SARS-CoV-2-specific TCRs that had been generated with the MIRA antigen-specificity platform. Breadth meant the fraction of unique TCRs that were SARS-CoV-2-associated, whereas depth meant the fraction of total T cells that were SARS-CoV-2-associated. Each spike-specific TCR was assigned to its reactive spike region and to a CD4 or CD8 class using the MIRA data. Log10-transformed breadth and depth values were compared by one-way ANOVA with Sidak's multiple comparisons tests. As stored in TCRdb, this immuneACCESS dataset retains in-frame rearrangements with V and J assigned. A fraction of the clones does not appear; measured against another copy, unresolved V genes explain less than half of the discrepancy, and the remainder lacks a known reason. V and J calls and clone size are copied from that table; D and trimming were computed from the DNA. Across this sample there are 95,000 to 150,000 clones, with approximately 90% seen only once. 14% of the sample is held by the ten biggest clonotypes.

Sequencing used peripheral blood, obtained on day 0 of AZD1222 vaccination. The sequence links TRBV6-1 to TRBJ1-3, with no D gene named confidently. The TCR was taken from an adult in good health. The CDR3 in this case is CASSEAIPSGNTIYF. The sequenced DNA: TGTGCCAGCAGTGAAGCGATTCCATCTGGAAACACCATATATTTT.